This TCR beta chain stems from a study of blood T cell repertoires in COVID-19. Across the whole study: Some COVID-19 samples were acute and others convalescent; all came from the United States, Italy and Spain.

Authors' data handling: Nucleated cell counts were estimated from reference gene primer amplification. Data came from immunoSEQ multiplex PCR; TCRdb stores just in-frame clones and leaves some out. V, J and clone size reflect that table, while D and trimming were determined from the DNA. The data contain under 150,000 clones, approximately 88% of them singletons. Deletions cut 0 bases from V and 1 base from J, with 7 bases between. The germline gives CDR1 LNHNV, CDR2 YYDKDF (reference sequence). The CDR3 runs to 14 residues. The chain recombines TRBV15 with TRBJ2-7, with D unresolved. The TCR originated in a man aged 45-60 years with acute or convalescent COVID-19. The sample comprised peripheral blood. Here the CDR3 reads CATSRETASYEQYF. CDR3 DNA: TGTGCCACCAGCAGAGAAACAGCTTCCTACGAGCAGTACTTC. The full variable domain, in which reference TRBV15 and TRBJ2-7 provide the parts outside the CDR3, is DAMVIQNPRYQVTQFGKPVTLSCSQTLNHNVMYWYQQKSSQAPKLLFHYYDKDFNNEADTPDNFQSRRPNTSFCFLDIRSPGLGDTAMYLCATSRETASYEQYFGPGTRLTVT.